This T cell receptor (beta chain) was found in a study of radiotherapy plus CTLA-4 blockade in lung cancer. Repertoires were generated with immunoSEQ multiplex PCR, while TCRdb's copy carries only in-frame clones and drops some. This sample carries roughly 110,000 clones, over 65% of them seen once, and the ten largest clones take under 3%. CDR3 length equals 14 residues. J was trimmed by 5 bases and V by 4 bases; bases with no gene match: 4. The germline CDR1 and CDR2 sequences are SGHRS and YFSETQ. Sequencing was performed on peripheral blood, taken from a patient treated with radiotherapy plus ipilimumab. The receptor was derived from a human donor with non-small cell lung cancer that progressed on radiotherapy plus ipilimumab. Some clones in this sample may be carry-over from other donors' samples. The chain is built from TRBV5-1 and TRBJ2-7; TRBD1 matches 12 bases. CDR3 coding DNA: TGCGCCAGCAGCCCCGGGACAGGGGGCCACGAGCAGTACTTC. Encoded protein: CASSPGTGGHEQYF.